These 31 T cell receptor beta chains were all obtained from the same sample, sequenced in a study of blood T cell repertoires in COVID-19. The assay was immunoSEQ multiplex PCR, and TCRdb's table has in-frame clones only and misses some. The table includes under 300,000 clones, more than 70% detected once. Sequenced sample: peripheral blood. All receptors derive from a woman aged 35 to 49 who had recovered from COVID-19.

J is TRBJ2-1 and V is TRBV9; 10 nucleotides agree with TRBD2. J lost 6 bases, V lost 0 bases, and 15 bases had no gene match. The CDR3 runs to 19 residues. Germline CDR1 is SGDLS and CDR2 is YYNGEE. For the CDR3, the DNA is TGTGCCAGCAGCGTAGGACTAGCGGGCCTTTTAGATCGTGGCAATGAGCAGTTCTTC. Protein: CASSVGLAGLLDRGNEQFF.

This clone appeared a single time. The chain links TRBV5-4 to TRBJ2-7, with 15 bases that match TRBD2. J was trimmed by 2 bases and V by 1 base; bases with no gene match: 1. The CDR3 consists of 16 residues. Per germline, CDR1 SGHNT and CDR2 YYREEE (reference sequence). CDR3 in amino acids: CASSLRTSGGAYEQYF. The CDR3 DNA follows: TGTGCCAGCAGCTTGAGGACTAGCGGGGGGGCCTACGAGCAGTACTTC.

This sequence joins TRBV27 and TRBJ1-2, with D unresolved. The V end was cut by 2 bases, the J end by 4 bases, with 17 bases between. The CDR3 is made up of 16 amino acids. CDR1 and CDR2 (germline): MNHEY, SMNVEV (reference sequence). CDR3 in amino acids: CASSLGSREAFYGYTF. The CDR3 DNA reads as TGTGCCAGCAGTTTAGGCAGCCGGGAGGCATTCTATGGCTACACCTTC.

The chain recombines TRBV2 with TRBJ2-7; D is unresolved. V lost 3 bases, J lost 2 bases, and 8 bases lay in between. The CDR3 covers 13 residues. Germline CDR1 SNHLY, CDR2 FYNNEI. CDR3 loop: CASSESRAYEQYF. The CDR3 DNA is TGTGCCAGCAGTGAGTCCCGGGCCTACGAGCAGTACTTC.

This clone showed up just once. This chain connects TRBV19 to TRBJ2-5; weak D call: TRBD1 (6 bases). Germline lookup yields CDR1 LNHDA and CDR2 SQIVND (reference sequence). The CDR3 loop spans 14 amino acids. The germline V and J ends were trimmed by 5 bases and 5 bases, with 15 bases remaining between them. The CDR3 bases are TGTGCCAGTAGTGCCACGTGGGGGCGGGAGACCCAGTACTTC. Its translation is CASSATWGRETQYF.

In DNA form, the CDR3 reads TGTGCCAGCAGCTTAGGCATGGGGAGTACGCAGTATTTT. Amino acids: CASSLGMGSTQYF. V and J are TRBV7-2 and TRBJ2-3, with a possible D match to TRBD2 (5 bases). The germline gives CDR1 SGHTA, CDR2 FQGNSA. V lost 1 base and J lost 8, with 10 bases in between. This CDR3 spans 13 amino acids.

As concerns this clone: Its ends do not fully match the called genes, so a read error is possible. This rearrangement joins TRBV7-2 to TRBJ2-5; 11 bases agree with TRBD2. Germline V gene data show CDR1 as SGHTA and CDR2 as FQGNSA. There are 17 residues in the CDR3. CDR3 amino acids: CASSLAGPGASGGSLDF. The DNA for the CDR3 is TGTGCCAGCAGCTTAGCGGGGCCAGGGGCTAGCGGGGGGTCCCTAGACTTC.

This clone appeared a single time. The chain carries TRBV2 and TRBJ2-2, with a possible D match to TRBD1 (6 bases). Trimming took 7 bases from V and 0 from J, leaving 9 bases between them. Germline V gives CDR1 SNHLY, CDR2 FYNNEI. CDR3 length: 14 amino acids. CDR3 region: CASKRQANTGELFF. CDR3 bases: TGTGCCAGCAAGAGACAGGCGAACACCGGGGAGCTGTTTTTT.

This chain uses TRBV6-2 or TRBV6-3 with TRBJ2-1, with 8 positions matching TRBD2. V lost 5 bases, J lost 8 bases, and 14 bases stayed unmatched. CDR3 size: 16 residues. Germline V gene data show CDR1 as MNHEY and CDR2 as SVGEGT. CDR3 loop: CASSLAGGWGFDEQFF. In nucleotides, the CDR3 is TGTGCCAGCAGTCTGGCGGGAGGATGGGGATTCGATGAGCAGTTCTTC.

This sequence joins TRBV7-2 and TRBJ2-4, with D tentatively TRBD1 (5 bases). The CDR3 loop spans 16 amino acids. Germline CDR1 and CDR2: SGHTA and FQGNSA. The germline V and J ends were trimmed by 5 bases and 0 bases, with 14 bases remaining between them. The CDR3 DNA is TGTGCCAGCAGCCCCCAGACAGCCCTAGCCAAAAACATTCAGTACTTC. Its protein is CASSPQTALAKNIQYF.

This chain connects TRBV19 to TRBJ1-5, with 7 bases aligning to TRBD1. J was trimmed by 0 bases and V by 10 bases; bases with no gene match: 15. The CDR3 spans 17 residues. Germline values: CDR1 LNHDA, CDR2 SQIVND (reference sequence). The CDR3, as DNA: TGTGCCACCGCCTCGGGACAGCTACTTTATAGCAATCAGCCCCAGCATTTT. It codes for CATASGQLLYSNQPQHF. Full variable domain (missing parts from reference TRBV19 and TRBJ1-5): DGGITQSPKYLFRKEGQNVTLSCEQNLNHDAMYWYRQDPGQGLRLIYYSQIVNDFQKGDIAEGYSVSREKKESFPLTVTSAQKNPTAFYLCATASGQLLYSNQPQHFGDGTRLSIL.

The J gene is TRBJ1-2, the V gene TRBV19, with D perhaps TRBD1 (5 bases). Trimming pared 6 bases from V and 2 bases from J, leaving 19 bases between. This CDR3 has 16 residues. Germline assignment: CDR1 LNHDA and CDR2 SQIVND (reference sequence). In DNA form, the CDR3 reads TGTGCCAGTAGCAAAGGACACAACCCTGCGAACTATGGCTACACCTTC. Its translation is CASSKGHNPANYGYTF. Combining the CDR3 with reference TRBV19 and TRBJ1-2 gives the whole variable domain DGGITQSPKYLFRKEGQNVTLSCEQNLNHDAMYWYRQDPGQGLRLIYYSQIVNDFQKGDIAEGYSVSREKKESFPLTVTSAQKNPTAFYLCASSKGHNPANYGYTFGSGTRLTVV.

This clone showed up just once. V usage is TRBV15 and J usage is TRBJ2-7, with 9 bases aligning to TRBD1. The V gene's germline CDR1 is LNHNV and CDR2 YYDKDF (reference sequence). The CDR3 is made up of 15 amino acids. Germline trimming cut 0 bases from V and 4 bases from J; bases unmatched to any gene: 4. CDR3 nucleotides: TGTGCCACCAGCAGAGATCGAGGGACAGGGTACGAGCAGTACTTC. It is translated as CATSRDRGTGYEQYF.

The rearrangement uses TRBV18 and TRBJ2-3, with 8 positions matching TRBD1. Germline CDR1 is KGHSH and CDR2 is LQKENI. CDR3 length equals 15 residues. Trimming took 3 bases from V and 4 from J; bases not matched to a gene: 6. CDR3 sequence reads: CASSPLQGVPDTQYF. Here the CDR3 DNA reads TGTGCCAGCTCACCCTTACAGGGGGTCCCAGATACGCAGTATTTT.

The chain is built from TRBV28 and TRBJ2-7; TRBD2 aligns across 9 bases. Germline CDR1 reads MDHEN; CDR2 reads SYDVKM. The J segment lost 1 base and the V segment lost 11 bases, leaving 15 bases of the junction unmatched. The CDR3 spans 16 residues. The CDR3 DNA reads TGTGCCCACCAGACCCGAAGCGGGGGGCTGTCCTACGAGCAGTACTTC. It encodes CAHQTRSGGLSYEQYF.

V usage is TRBV7-3 and J usage is TRBJ2-7; 7 positions match TRBD1. The CDR3 consists of 16 residues. J was trimmed by 7 bases and V by 5 bases; bases with no gene match: 17. Germline V gene data show CDR1 as SGHTA and CDR2 as FQGTGA. CDR3 DNA sequence: TGTGCCAGCAGCAACTCGACTGGCAGGGGGAGAAGTGAGCAGTACTTC. Amino acid sequence: CASSNSTGRGRSEQYF.

The genes are TRBV28 and TRBJ1-2; D unclear. The V and J ends lost 7 bases and 3 bases respectively, with 6 bases between them. The CDR3 sequence is 11 residues long. CDR1 and CDR2 from the germline V gene are MDHEN and SYDVKM. CDR3 bases: TGTGCCAGCAAGGCGGACTATGGCTACACCTTC. This translates into CASKADYGYTF.

The chain employs TRBV28 and TRBJ2-3; 9 bases match TRBD2. The CDR3 has 17 amino acids. With V trimmed by 5 bases and J by 3 bases, 12 bases remained unmatched. The germline CDR1 and CDR2 sequences are MDHEN and SYDVKM. DNA of the CDR3: TGTGCCAGCAGTAGCTTTTTCAGACTAGCGGAAACAGATACGCAGTATTTT. Protein sequence: CASSSFFRLAETDTQYF.

This rearrangement joins TRBV7-3 to TRBJ2-1; D is perhaps TRBD2 (6 bases). The CDR3 is made up of 16 amino acids. From germline, CDR1 is SGHTA and CDR2 FQGTGA. The V end was cut by 0 bases, the J end by 10 bases, with 19 bases between. The CDR3 loop is CASSLTAGRTGTEQFF. The CDR3 DNA sequence: TGTGCCAGCAGCTTAACTGCGGGACGGACCGGGACCGAGCAGTTCTTC.

The chain recombines TRBV5-1 with TRBJ1-3; 7 positions agree with TRBD1. The ends lost 4 bases at V and 0 bases at J; junction bases unmatched: 4. The V gene's germline CDR1 is SGHRS and CDR2 YFSETQ. This CDR3 is 15 amino acids long. The CDR3 sequence is CASSDDRASGNTIYF. The CDR3 DNA sequence: TGCGCCAGCAGCGACGACAGGGCCTCTGGAAACACCATATATTTT.

The chain joins TRBV4-2 to TRBJ1-5, with a tentative D call TRBD1 (5 bases). The V gene lost 4 bases and the J gene lost 2 bases, with 12 bases spanning the gap. CDR1 LGHNA and CDR2 YNFKEQ come from the germline V gene. CDR3 length: 15 amino acids. The CDR3 here is CASSPQGGGNQPQHF. CDR3 nucleotides: TGTGCCAGCAGCCCGCAGGGCGGAGGCAATCAGCCCCAGCATTTT.

This sequence joins TRBV4-3 and TRBJ2-3; D gene uncertain. The CDR3 loop spans 14 amino acids. Trimming left V 0 bases short and J 4 bases short, with 8 bases between. CDR1 is LGHNA, CDR2 YSLEER, per germline. CDR3 sequence: CASSQDGPADTQYF. CDR3 nucleotide sequence: TGCGCCAGCAGCCAAGATGGGCCGGCAGATACGCAGTATTTT.

This sequence joins TRBV18 and TRBJ2-1, with TRBD1 identical over 11 bases. Per the germline V gene, CDR1 is KGHSH and CDR2 is LQKENI. Trimming removed 5 bases from V and 7 bases from J; junction bases left unmatched: 7. The CDR3 contains 15 residues. The DNA for the CDR3 is TGTGCCAGCTCATCCGGGACAGGGGGTTGGAATGAGCAGTTCTTC. This sequence encodes CASSSGTGGWNEQFF.

Only one count was recorded for this clone. The chain employs TRBV5-4 and TRBJ2-3, with 10 bases fitting TRBD2. Losses at the gene ends were 4 bases for V and 5 bases for J; bases not matched to a gene: 7. CDR1 SGHNT and CDR2 YYREEE come from the germline V gene (reference sequence). The CDR3 runs 15 residues. The CDR3 nucleotides are TGTGCCAGCAGCCTGCTAGCGGGAGTTAAAGATACGCAGTATTTT. Translating it yields CASSLLAGVKDTQYF.

The V gene is TRBV12-3 or TRBV12-4, the J gene TRBJ2-1; 11 bases fit TRBD2. Losses at the gene ends were 5 bases for V and 9 bases for J; bases not matched to a gene: 3. The CDR3 sequence is 13 residues long. The CDR3 reads CASSNSGRGEQFF. In DNA form, the CDR3 reads TGTGCCAGCAGTAATAGCGGGAGGGGTGAGCAGTTCTTC.

The genes are TRBV18 and TRBJ1-2; D is ambiguous. The V and J ends lost 2 bases and 5 bases respectively, with 9 bases between them. From germline, CDR1 is KGHSH and CDR2 LQKENI. This CDR3 contains 13 residues. The CDR3 protein is CASSPDGAYGYTF. DNA of the CDR3: TGTGCCAGCTCACCAGATGGAGCTTATGGCTACACCTTC.

This clone was detected once. This CDR3 is also generated by other DNA sequences in the sample. The chain employs TRBV4-2 and TRBJ2-3; 7 nucleotides line up with TRBD2. There are 16 residues in the CDR3. With V trimmed by 0 bases and J by 0 bases, 3 bases remained unmatched. Germline-derived CDR1 and CDR2 are LGHNA and YNFKEQ. The chain's CDR3 is CASSQEPSGSTDTQYF. The CDR3 nucleotides are TGTGCCAGCAGCCAAGAACCTAGCGGCAGCACAGATACGCAGTATTTT.

The rearrangement joins TRBV24-1 to TRBJ2-7, with a weak D call TRBD2 (6 bases). V was trimmed by 8 bases and J by 6 bases, leaving 10 bases between them. The CDR3 spans 11 residues. CDR1 and CDR2 (germline): KGHDR, SFDVKD. CDR3 sequence (DNA): TGTGCCACCATGGCGGGGACCGAGCAGTACTTC. It translates to CATMAGTEQYF.

The chain joins TRBV29-1 to TRBJ2-3, with D perhaps matching TRBD2 (6 bases). Germline CDR1 reads SQVTM; CDR2 reads ANQGSEA. The CDR3 has 16 amino acids. With 2 bases removed from V and 0 bases from J, the gap between germline ends came to 15 bases. This chain's CDR3 is CSVEKEGPISTDTQYF. Written as DNA, the CDR3 is TGCAGCGTTGAAAAGGAGGGGCCTATTAGCACAGATACGCAGTATTTT.

This clone turned up a few times. This chain uses TRBV6-2 or TRBV6-3 with TRBJ1-2; D perhaps matches TRBD1 (5 bases). The V gene's germline CDR1 is MNHEY and CDR2 SVGEGT. The V gene lost 5 bases and the J gene lost 2 bases, with 15 bases spanning the gap. The CDR3 contains 15 residues. The CDR3 spells CASSRTAGLNYGYTF. The CDR3 region has the DNA TGTGCCAGCAGTCGAACCGCGGGACTGAACTATGGCTACACCTTC.

V is TRBV5-1 and J is TRBJ2-7, with D maybe TRBD2 (6 bases). Germline V gene lookup returns CDR1 SGHRS and CDR2 YFSETQ. The germline V and J ends were trimmed by 4 bases and 3 bases, with 11 bases remaining between them. The CDR3 totals 13 residues. CDR3: CASSNLGGYEQYF. The CDR3 DNA follows: TGCGCCAGCAGCAACCTCGGGGGCTACGAGCAGTACTTC. The variable domain in full, completed from reference TRBV5-1 and TRBJ2-7, reads KAGVTQTPRYLIKTRGQQVTLSCSPISGHRSVSWYQQTPGQGLQFLFEYFSETQRNKGNFPGRFSGRQFSNSRSEMNVSTLELGDSALYLCASSNLGGYEQYFGPGTRLTVT.